This T cell receptor beta chain emerged from a study of blood T cell repertoires in COVID-19. Study summary: Samples of COVID-19 (acute and convalescent) were obtained from the United States, Italy and Spain. T cells, B-cell-depleted T cells, or PBMCs provided the cDNA or gDNA that served as material.

Per the study methods: Amplification of reference gene primers provided the estimated nucleated cell counts. Only in-frame clones appear in the TCRdb table, and some are missing; sequencing was by immunoSEQ multiplex PCR. V, J and clone size are those of that table, while D and trimming were read from the DNA. The sample has fewer than 85,000 clones, under 80% seen once. The V end was cut by 6 bases, the J end by 2 bases, with 11 bases between. Germline V gene sequence: CDR1 SGHAT, CDR2 FQDESV (reference sequence). The CDR3 covers 13 residues. This chain joins TRBV11-1 and TRBJ2-7, with a tentative D call TRBD2 (6 bases). The sample taken for sequencing was peripheral blood. The sequence came from a human donor with acute or convalescent COVID-19. The donor label of this sample is uncertain. Written as DNA, the CDR3 is TGTGCCAGCAGGACCGGAGGGGCCTACGAGCAGTACTTC. As protein: CASRTGGAYEQYF.